This T cell receptor beta chain was observed in a study of blood T cell repertoires in COVID-19. Study-level background: Samples representing acute and convalescent COVID-19 were sourced from the United States, Italy and Spain.

Measured with immunoSEQ multiplex PCR; TCRdb has only the in-frame clones, and not every one. The top ten hold roughly 1.5% of the sample, which has 200,000 to 250,000 clones, 88% seen once. This CDR3 is 16 amino acids long. Losses at the gene ends were 5 bases for V and 2 bases for J; bases not matched to a gene: 8. The V gene's germline CDR1 is SGHTA and CDR2 FQGNSA. The material sequenced was peripheral blood. This rearrangement joins TRBV7-2 to TRBJ2-3; 9 bases match TRBD1. This sequence was found in a young man with active or convalescent COVID-19. CDR3 sequence reads: CASSLGTGRSTDTQYF. DNA of the CDR3: TGTGCCAGCAGCCTGGGGACAGGGAGATCCACAGATACGCAGTATTTT.